This T cell receptor beta chain was observed in a study of cytomegalovirus exposure and HLA in healthy donors. Study in general: The roughly 100 million unique TCR beta sequences, from about 190 million T cells, were found by an earlier analysis.

PCR primers comprised 60 Vbeta and 13 Jbeta primers. Sequencing used immunoSEQ multiplex PCR; TCRdb keeps in-frame clones, though not all of them. The record lists some 46,000 clones, of which the ten most abundant hold about 8%. Healthy bone marrow donors supplied every sample. Germline trimming cut 5 bases from V and 7 bases from J; bases unmatched to any gene: 9. Germline CDR1 LNHDA, CDR2 SQIVND (reference sequence). This CDR3 comprises 14 residues. The sample comprised PBMCs. This clonotype was obtained from a male donor in good health and CMV-seronegative. The chain recombines TRBV19 with TRBJ2-7, with TRBD1 identical over 9 bases. The CDR3 nucleotides are TGTGCCAGTAGTCAGAGGGACAGGGTCGGGGAGCAGTACTTC. It yields the protein CASSQRDRVGEQYF. Full variable domain (remainder filled in from reference TRBV19 and TRBJ2-7): DGGITQSPKYLFRKEGQNVTLSCEQNLNHDAMYWYRQDPGQGLRLIYYSQIVNDFQKGDIAEGYSVSREKKESFPLTVTSAQKNPTAFYLCASSQRDRVGEQYFGPGTRLTVT.